The next 8 T cell receptor beta chains were all read from a single sample in a study of read filtering for tumor transcriptome and immune sequencing. Molecular barcoded adaptors covering alpha/delta and beta/gamma chains were used on approximately 400 ng RNA. One entry per CDR3 protein results from TCRdb running MiXCR on the reads. The sample contains more than 100,000 distinct CDR3 sequences, about 13% of which appear only once. Sample: a population of CD138-negative cells sorted from bone marrow. The receptors originated from a donor older than 35 with multiple myeloma.

This clonotype was seen many times. The chain links TRBV7-2 to TRBJ2-3, with TRBD2 matching 9 bases. Germline V gene sequence: CDR1 SGHTA, CDR2 FQGNSA. This CDR3 has 16 residues. V dropped 3 bases and J dropped 2; count of bases not matched to a gene: 6. CDR3 amino acids: CASSFWGGRATDTQYF. The CDR3 nucleotides are TGTGCCAGCAGCTTCTGGGGCGGGAGGGCCACAGATACGCAGTATTTT.

CDR3 sequence (DNA): TGTGCCACCAGTGATCCCGACGGGGACCAAGAGACCCAGTACTTC. It codes for CATSDPDGDQETQYF. The J gene is TRBJ2-5, the V gene TRBV24-1; the D gene is possibly TRBD2 (5 bases). CDR3 length: 15 amino acids. V was trimmed by 3 bases and J by 0 bases, leaving 10 bases between them. CDR1 is KGHDR and CDR2 is SFDVKD in the germline V gene.

This clonotype was picked up many times. V is TRBV5-1 and J is TRBJ1-1; TRBD1 aligns across 9 bases. The CDR3 length is 13 residues. The V and J ends lost 3 bases and 4 bases, in that order; junction bases with no gene match: 1. CDR1 and CDR2 (germline): SGHRS, YFSETQ. This chain's CDR3 is CASSSTGGTEAFF. The CDR3 DNA sequence: TGCGCCAGCAGCTCGACAGGGGGCACTGAAGCTTTCTTT.

This clonotype was detected ten times or more. The CDR3 nucleotides are TGTGCCAGCAGCTACGACGAGGGGGCCCTTTGGCCCCAGCATTTT. Amino acids: CASSYDEGALWPQHF. The chain recombines TRBV7-2 with TRBJ1-5; TRBD1 matches 7 bases. The CDR3 is made up of 15 amino acids. CDR1 and CDR2 (germline): SGHTA, FQGNSA. The V gene end was trimmed by 4 bases and the J gene end by 9 bases; junction bases not matched to a gene: 12.

The chain employs TRBV7-3 and TRBJ2-1; possible D gene TRBD2, 5 bases. This CDR3 comprises 16 residues. V was shortened by 5 bases and J by 0 bases, with 14 bases between the two germline ends. The germline gives CDR1 SGHTA, CDR2 FQGTGA. The DNA for the CDR3 is TGTGCCAGCAGCCCTTTGGGAGCCGGCTCCTACAATGAGCAGTTCTTC. It codes for CASSPLGAGSYNEQFF.

This clonotype showed up many times. The chain has TRBV7-8 and TRBJ1-1, with 8 bases identical to TRBD1. The CDR3 consists of 14 residues. V gave up 5 bases and J gave up 4 bases; unmatched junction bases: 6. Per the germline V gene, CDR1 is SGHVS and CDR2 is FQNEAQ. The CDR3: CASSQDRAITEAFF. The CDR3, as DNA: TGTGCCAGCAGCCAGGACAGGGCGATCACTGAAGCTTTCTTT.

This clonotype has just a few counts. The chain joins TRBV23-1 to TRBJ1-5; TRBD1 matches 10 bases. TRBV23-1 is filed as an ORF, its function uncertain. V was pared by 4 bases and J by 0 bases, with 9 bases of the junction left unmatched. There are 18 residues in the CDR3. Here the CDR3 reads CASSPPGQGENSNQPQHF. The DNA for the CDR3 is TGCGCCAGCAGTCCACCTGGACAGGGGGAAAATAGCAATCAGCCCCAGCATTTT.

This clonotype was seen at least ten times. The chain joins TRBV4-1 to TRBJ2-2; 10 bases are a match to TRBD2. Germline assignment: CDR1 MGHRA and CDR2 YSYEKL. V trimming: 3 bases; J trimming: 1 base; junction bases outside the gene matches: 11. The CDR3 is 19 amino acids. The CDR3, as DNA: TGCGCCAGCAGCCACCCTCGAGGCGCTAGCGGGAGGAACACCGGGGAGCTGTTTTTT. Protein sequence: CASSHPRGASGRNTGELFF.